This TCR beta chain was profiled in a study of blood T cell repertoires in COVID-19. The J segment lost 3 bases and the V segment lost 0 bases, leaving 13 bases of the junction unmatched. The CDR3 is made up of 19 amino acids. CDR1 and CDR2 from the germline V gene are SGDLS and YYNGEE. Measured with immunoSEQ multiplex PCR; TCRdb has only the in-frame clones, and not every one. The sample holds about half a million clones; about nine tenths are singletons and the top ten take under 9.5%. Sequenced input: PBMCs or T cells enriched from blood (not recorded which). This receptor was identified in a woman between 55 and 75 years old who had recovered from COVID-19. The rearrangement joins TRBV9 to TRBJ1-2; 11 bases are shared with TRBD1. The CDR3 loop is CASSVAVDRGQGLDYGYTF. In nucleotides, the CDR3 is TGTGCCAGCAGCGTAGCGGTGGACAGGGGGCAGGGCTTGGACTATGGCTACACCTTC.